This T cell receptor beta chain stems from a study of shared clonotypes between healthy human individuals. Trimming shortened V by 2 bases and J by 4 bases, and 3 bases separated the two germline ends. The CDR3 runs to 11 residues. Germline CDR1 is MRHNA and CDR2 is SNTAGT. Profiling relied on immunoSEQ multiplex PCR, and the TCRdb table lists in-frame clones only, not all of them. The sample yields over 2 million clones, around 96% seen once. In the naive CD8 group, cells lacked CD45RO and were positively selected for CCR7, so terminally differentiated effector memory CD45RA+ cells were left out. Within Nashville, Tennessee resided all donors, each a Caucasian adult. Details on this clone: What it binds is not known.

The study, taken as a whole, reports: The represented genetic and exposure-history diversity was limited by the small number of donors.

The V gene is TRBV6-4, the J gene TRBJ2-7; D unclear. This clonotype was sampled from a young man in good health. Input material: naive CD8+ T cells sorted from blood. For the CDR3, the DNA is TGTGCCAGCAGTGACATTTACGAGCAGTACTTC. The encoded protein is CASSDIYEQYF.